Following are 4 T cell receptor beta chains from one sample sequenced in a study of blood T cell repertoires in COVID-19. Some clones are missing from TCRdb's copy, which holds only in-frame ones; the method was immunoSEQ multiplex PCR. The sample lists 150,000 to 200,000 clones; approximately 90% were seen once. Sequenced: peripheral blood. The receptors originated from a woman aged 70-85 years with COVID-19, enrolled during active disease.

The rearrangement links TRBV30 to TRBJ1-2; D unresolved. CDR1 and CDR2 (germline): GTSNPN, SVGIG (reference sequence). Trimming cost V 4 bases and J 4 bases, with 10 bases left between them. CDR3 length: 12 residues. This CDR3 is CAWTAASYGYTF. Written as DNA, the CDR3 is TGTGCCTGGACCGCGGCTTCCTATGGCTACACCTTC.

The J gene is TRBJ2-1, the V gene TRBV18; D perhaps matches TRBD2 (6 bases). CDR3 length: 12 residues. Trimming removed 3 bases at V and 6 bases at J, with 6 bases between. The germline CDR1 and CDR2 sequences are KGHSH and LQKENI. CDR3 nucleotide sequence: TGTGCCAGCTCACCGGGGGGCAATGAGCAGTTCTTC. It yields the protein CASSPGGNEQFF.

The chain recombines TRBV11-3 with TRBJ2-7; TRBD1 might be the D (5 bases). This CDR3 comprises 15 residues. Germline-derived CDR1 and CDR2 are SGHNT and YENEEA. The V end lost 2 bases, the J end lost 3 bases, and 14 bases lay between the germline ends. CDR3 nucleotides: TGTGCCAGCAGCTTATCTAGGGGATGGTTCTACGAGCAGTACTTC. As protein: CASSLSRGWFYEQYF.

About this clone itself: The junction differs from germline at one of its ends, possibly a read error. V gene TRBV4-2 combines with J gene TRBJ2-7; a weak D match, TRBD2 (6 bases). The CDR3 loop spans 15 amino acids. The germline gives CDR1 LGHNA, CDR2 YNFKEQ. The CDR3 protein is CASSKERSSVYEQYF. The CDR3 bases are TGTGCCAGCAGCAAAGAACGGTCTAGCGTATACGAGCAGTACTTC.